Following are 21 T cell receptor beta chains from one sample sequenced in a study of blood T cell repertoires in COVID-19. The method was immunoSEQ multiplex PCR; TCRdb's version includes in-frame clones alone and lacks a portion of them. The repertoire has roughly 330,000 clones, under 90% of them found once; the top ten carry 10%. Sequencing was done on a sample of PBMCs or T cells enriched from blood (not recorded which). The source of these receptors is a woman between 18 and 30 years old who had recovered from COVID-19.

This sequence joins TRBV5-1 and TRBJ2-4; D perhaps matches TRBD2 (6 bases). In germline, CDR1 is SGHRS, CDR2 YFSETQ. The CDR3 is 18 amino acids. Trimming stripped 1 base from V and 8 bases from J, with 25 bases between. The CDR3 sequence is CASSLPRSLSGKDDIQYF. CDR3 nucleotides: TGCGCCAGCAGCTTGCCACGCAGCCTTAGCGGAAAAGACGACATTCAGTACTTC.

The genes are TRBV10-3 and TRBJ2-1; D not certain. Germline V gives CDR1 ENHRY, CDR2 SYGVKD. Trimming removed 3 bases from V and 5 bases from J, with 8 bases in between. The CDR3 is made up of 13 amino acids. CDR3 amino acids: CAISDSLNNEQFF. The CDR3 nucleotides read TGTGCCATCAGTGATTCACTCAACAATGAGCAGTTCTTC.

The chain couples TRBV30 to TRBJ1-2, with TRBD1 as a possible D gene (6 bases). Germline values: CDR1 GTSNPN, CDR2 SVGIG (reference sequence). Trimming took off 4 bases at V and 5 bases at J, with 23 bases between the two ends. The CDR3 runs to 16 residues. The CDR3 nucleotides are TGTGCCTGGACCTTCCGAGAAGGACAGTTAACTTATGGCTACACCTTC. Amino acid sequence: CAWTFREGQLTYGYTF.

This chain links TRBV5-1 with TRBJ1-2, with D maybe TRBD1 (6 bases). Germline V gene data show CDR1 as SGHRS and CDR2 as YFSETQ. The CDR3 is 13 amino acids. Trimming removed 7 bases from V and 4 bases from J, with 14 bases in between. The CDR3 nucleotides read TGCGCCAGCGGCCAGGGGCTCGGCTATGGCTACACCTTC. This translates into CASGQGLGYGYTF.

The genes are TRBV28 and TRBJ1-3; D remains unclear. The germline gives CDR1 MDHEN, CDR2 SYDVKM. Trimming took off 3 bases at V and 0 bases at J, with 12 bases between the two ends. This CDR3 is 16 amino acids long. CDR3 sequence reads: CASSFSRLSSGNTIYF. As DNA, the CDR3 is TGTGCCAGCAGTTTCTCCAGGCTGAGCTCTGGAAACACCATATATTTT.

The CDR3 sequence is CASSLAGQGSDTQYF. The CDR3 coding sequence is TGTGCCAGCAGCTTAGCGGGACAGGGTTCAGATACGCAGTATTTT. The gene calls are TRBV11-3 and TRBJ2-3; 9 bases align to TRBD1. The germline gives CDR1 SGHNT, CDR2 YENEEA. After removal of 1 base from V and 4 bases from J, the junction contained 3 bases not matched to a gene. CDR3 length: 15 amino acids.

This sequence joins TRBV2 and TRBJ2-7, with D possibly matching TRBD2 (5 bases). The CDR3 has 15 residues. Looked up from germline, CDR1 is SNHLY and CDR2 is FYNNEI. V dropped 5 bases and J dropped 0 bases, with 14 bases sitting between them. The CDR3 DNA reads TGTGCCAGCAGTCCTCGGGGTACGAGCTCCTACGAGCAGTACTTC. This encodes CASSPRGTSSYEQYF. Full variable domain (missing parts from reference TRBV2 and TRBJ2-7): EPEVTQTPSHQVTQMGQEVILRCVPISNHLYFYWYRQILGQKVEFLVSFYNNEISEKSEIFDDQFSVERPDGSNFTLKIRSTKLEDSAMYFCASSPRGTSSYEQYFGPGTRLTVT.

The CDR3 protein is CASSLPARGGQPQHF. In nucleotides, the CDR3 is TGCGCCAGCAGCTTGCCAGCCAGGGGAGGGCAGCCCCAGCATTTT. This rearrangement joins TRBV5-1 to TRBJ1-5, with D tentatively TRBD1 (6 bases). Germline-derived CDR1 and CDR2 are SGHRS and YFSETQ. The germline V and J ends were trimmed by 1 base and 7 bases, with 15 bases remaining between them. This CDR3 has 15 amino acids.

CDR3 amino acids: CASSRTGVYGYTF. The CDR3 coding sequence is TGTGCCAGCAGTAGGACCGGGGTCTATGGCTACACCTTC. The genes are TRBV28 and TRBJ1-2; D remains ambiguous. This CDR3 is 13 amino acids long. CDR1 MDHEN and CDR2 SYDVKM come from the germline V gene. Trimming took 5 bases from V and 4 from J, leaving 11 bases between them.

The chain links TRBV5-8 to TRBJ2-1, with 10 bases matching TRBD2. The CDR3 spans 16 residues. CDR1 and CDR2 (germline): SGHTS, YDEGEE. The junction had 4 bases not matched to a gene; V was cut back by 0 bases and J by 4 bases. The CDR3 region has the DNA TGTGCCAGCAGCTTGGCACTAGCGGGGAAATACAATGAGCAGTTCTTC. It codes for CASSLALAGKYNEQFF.

The chain recombines TRBV2 with TRBJ1-1; D not certain. The V end was cut by 6 bases, the J end by 3 bases, with 2 bases between. The germline V gene has CDR1 SNHLY and CDR2 FYNNEI. This CDR3 is built from 10 residues. CDR3 sequence: CASSDTEAFF. The DNA of the CDR3 is TGTGCCAGCAGCGACACTGAAGCTTTCTTT.

The CDR3 nucleotides read TGTGCCAGCAGTTTAACAGGGGGTCAGCCCCAGCATTTT. It specifies CASSLTGGQPQHF. This sequence joins TRBV27 and TRBJ1-5; TRBD1 matches at 8 bases. CDR3 length: 13 amino acids. V gave up 2 bases and J gave up 6 bases; unmatched junction bases: 0. Germline assignment: CDR1 MNHEY and CDR2 SMNVEV (reference sequence).

The V and J genes are TRBV19 and TRBJ1-1; 9 positions agree with TRBD1. The CDR3 spans 15 residues. Per the germline V gene, CDR1 is LNHDA and CDR2 is SQIVND (reference sequence). The J segment lost 3 bases and the V segment lost 4 bases, leaving 6 bases of the junction unmatched. The CDR3 DNA sequence: TGTGCCAGTAGTACCGGGACAGGGTTGTACACTGAAGCTTTCTTT. Protein product: CASSTGTGLYTEAFF.

This chain links TRBV5-1 with TRBJ2-2; D is perhaps TRBD1 (6 bases). The length of the CDR3 is 12 residues. Germline V CDR1 and CDR2: SGHRS, YFSETQ. The V end was cut by 2 bases, the J end by 8 bases, with 7 bases between. The DNA of the CDR3 is TGCGCCAGCAGCTTAGGACAGGGGGAGCTGTTTTTT. Translation gives CASSLGQGELFF.

V usage is TRBV27 and J usage is TRBJ2-5; D unresolved. The CDR3 extends over 17 amino acids. Trimming pared 2 bases from V and 1 base from J, leaving 17 bases between. The germline CDR1 and CDR2 sequences are MNHEY and SMNVEV (reference sequence). The DNA for the CDR3 is TGTGCCAGCAGTTTAAATCGGCGGCGTGCAACCCAAGAGACCCAGTACTTC. It yields the protein CASSLNRRRATQETQYF.

V is TRBV7-3 and J is TRBJ2-1; 8 nucleotides line up with TRBD2. Looked up from germline, CDR1 is SGHTA and CDR2 is FQGTGA. The CDR3 is made up of 14 amino acids. V lost 4 bases, J lost 8 bases, and 7 bases stayed unmatched. The CDR3 spells CASSSLAGSDEQFF. The CDR3 DNA is TGTGCCAGCAGCTCCTTAGCGGGAAGCGATGAGCAGTTCTTC.

The V and J genes are TRBV5-1 and TRBJ1-1; possibly TRBD1 for D (6 bases). Germline V gene lookup returns CDR1 SGHRS and CDR2 YFSETQ. This CDR3 contains 14 residues. V gave up 4 bases and J gave up 1 base, with 11 bases separating them. The CDR3 DNA reads TGCGCCAGCAGCCCAGGGGCCTCGAACACTGAAGCTTTCTTT. The encoded protein is CASSPGASNTEAFF.

V gene TRBV7-6 combines with J gene TRBJ2-7, with D possibly matching TRBD1 (6 bases). Trimming left V 1 base short and J 6 bases short, with 16 bases between. CDR1 and CDR2 from the germline V gene are SGHVS and FNYEAQ. The CDR3 contains 15 residues. Written as DNA, the CDR3 is TGTGCCAGCAGCTTAGAAGGGGGACCGCAGGGCGAGCAGTACTTC. Its protein is CASSLEGGPQGEQYF.

The chain recombines TRBV6-2 or TRBV6-3 with TRBJ1-2; 8 bases line up with TRBD1. The CDR3 totals 14 residues. The trim removed 6 bases at V and 3 bases at J, leaving 6 bases unmatched. CDR1 and CDR2 (germline): MNHEY, SVGEGT. The CDR3: CASSPDRAHYGYTF. The CDR3 DNA sequence: TGTGCCAGCAGCCCGGACAGGGCCCACTATGGCTACACCTTC.

The chain carries TRBV2 and TRBJ1-1; TRBD1 might be the D (5 bases). Germline assignment: CDR1 SNHLY and CDR2 FYNNEI. With 3 bases removed from V and 4 bases from J, the gap between germline ends came to 9 bases. The CDR3 runs 13 residues. The CDR3 spells CASSDSRGTEAFF. Here the CDR3 DNA reads TGTGCCAGCAGTGATTCTAGGGGCACTGAAGCTTTCTTT.

The J gene is TRBJ2-7, the V gene TRBV10-3; possible D gene TRBD2, 6 bases. The V gene lost 4 bases and the J gene lost 3 bases, with 7 bases spanning the gap. Germline CDR1 reads ENHRY; CDR2 reads SYGVKD. The CDR3 covers 12 residues. The CDR3 DNA sequence: TGTGCCATCAGTGGGAGGGGCTACGAGCAGTACTTC. Amino acid sequence: CAISGRGYEQYF.